One and the same sample provided the 27 T cell receptor beta chains below, sequenced in a study of T cell changes during pregnancy in multiple sclerosis. Data came from immunoSEQ multiplex PCR; TCRdb stores just in-frame clones and leaves some out. The data hold some 36,000 clones, with 85% to 95% observed a single time. The sample was CD4+ T cells from peripheral blood mononuclear cells, taken in the second trimester of pregnancy. The receptors shown here come from a female donor with multiple sclerosis, enrolled in a pregnancy study.

The V call is TRBV27, the J call TRBJ1-1, with TRBD1 identical over 7 bases. The CDR3 runs to 13 residues. Germline V gives CDR1 MNHEY, CDR2 SMNVEV (reference sequence). The V segment lost 5 bases and the J segment 8 bases; nucleotides outside the gene matches: 8. The CDR3 is CASSPTGATEAFF. The CDR3 DNA reads as TGTGCCAGCAGTCCAACAGGGGCAACCGAAGCTTTCTTT.

The V call is TRBV7-9, the J call TRBJ2-2; D might be TRBD2 (6 bases). Germline V gene sequence: CDR1 SEHNR, CDR2 FQNEAQ (reference sequence). The V end lost 10 bases, the J end lost 6 bases, and 12 bases lay between the germline ends. The CDR3 contains 12 residues. The CDR3 reads CANDLASGELFF. In DNA form, the CDR3 reads TGTGCCAACGATCTAGCGTCCGGGGAGCTGTTTTTT.

The chain has TRBV7-2 and TRBJ2-2; 9 bases map to TRBD2. The V and J ends lost 1 base and 4 bases, in that order; junction bases with no gene match: 10. The CDR3 sequence is 18 residues long. The germline gives CDR1 SGHTA, CDR2 FQGNSA. The chain's CDR3 is CASSLGSGSGGLTGELFF. The CDR3 nucleotides read TGTGCCAGCAGCTTAGGGTCTGGTAGCGGGGGTCTCACCGGGGAGCTGTTTTTT.

This sequence joins TRBV2 and TRBJ1-2; no definite D call. Germline CDR1 and CDR2: SNHLY and FYNNEI. Trimming removed 10 bases from V and 3 bases from J, with 15 bases in between. This CDR3 contains 13 residues. The DNA of the CDR3 is TGTGCCACCGAGCACAAACGGGACTATGGCTACACCTTC. Translating it yields CATEHKRDYGYTF.

This sequence joins TRBV11-2 and TRBJ2-2; D unresolved. The V end was cut by 5 bases, the J end by 0 bases, with 7 bases between. In germline, CDR1 is SGHAT, CDR2 FQNNGV. The CDR3 sequence is 14 residues long. The CDR3 sequence is CASSGVANTGELFF. CDR3 nucleotide sequence: TGTGCCAGCAGCGGAGTCGCGAACACCGGGGAGCTGTTTTTT.

V gene TRBV11-2 combines with J gene TRBJ1-5, with unresolved D. CDR1 and CDR2 from the germline V gene are SGHAT and FQNNGV. The CDR3 has 14 amino acids. Trimming took 0 bases from V and 3 from J, leaving 6 bases between them. CDR3 in amino acids: CASSLDPLNQPQHF. The CDR3 region has the DNA TGTGCCAGCAGCTTAGATCCCCTCAATCAGCCCCAGCATTTT.

V usage is TRBV29-1 and J usage is TRBJ2-3, with 14 bases lining up with TRBD2. The J segment lost 4 bases and the V segment lost 4 bases, leaving 7 bases of the junction unmatched. Germline CDR1 reads SQVTM; CDR2 reads ANQGSEA. This CDR3 comprises 16 residues. CDR3 amino acids: CSVGGLAGVRSDTQYF. The CDR3 DNA sequence: TGCAGCGTTGGGGGACTAGCGGGAGTTAGGTCAGATACGCAGTATTTT.

The CDR3 DNA sequence: TGTGCCAGCAGCTTAGGGGTAGCGGGTCAGGGGACCCAGTACTTC. This codes for CASSLGVAGQGTQYF. This chain uses TRBV7-7 with TRBJ2-5; TRBD2 matches 7 bases. Germline CDR1 SSHAT, CDR2 FNYEAQ (reference sequence). Trimming at V came to 1 base and at J to 7 bases, leaving 9 bases not matched to a gene. CDR3 length equals 15 residues.

The CDR3 here is CASSTQGAGNEQFF. The CDR3 region has the DNA TGTGCCAGCAGCACACAGGGGGCTGGTAATGAGCAGTTCTTC. The J gene is TRBJ2-1, the V gene TRBV2; 9 bases are shared with TRBD1. V was clipped by 6 bases and J by 7 bases; unmatched bases: 7. The CDR3 covers 14 residues. Germline V CDR1 and CDR2: SNHLY, FYNNEI.

The chain carries TRBV29-1 and TRBJ2-5, with a weak D call TRBD2 (6 bases). Germline-derived CDR1 and CDR2 are SQVTM and ANQGSEA. Trimming took 7 bases from V and 7 from J, leaving 16 bases between them. The CDR3 is 12 residues long. CDR3 amino acids: CSAGLPQGTQYF. In nucleotides, the CDR3 is TGCAGCGCGGGACTCCCCCAGGGGACCCAGTACTTC. Full variable domain (rest looked up from reference TRBV29-1 and TRBJ2-5): SAVISQKPSRDICQRGTSLTIQCQVDSQVTMMFWYRQQPGQSLTLIATANQGSEATYESGFVIDKFPISRPNLTFSTLTVSNMSPEDSSIYLCSAGLPQGTQYFGPGTRLLVL.

The rearrangement uses TRBV18 and TRBJ1-1, with 7 nucleotides matching TRBD1. The trim removed 6 bases at V and 1 base at J, leaving 8 bases unmatched. In germline, CDR1 is KGHSH, CDR2 LQKENI. CDR3 size: 15 residues. CDR3 DNA: TGTGCCAGCTCGCGGAGGGACAGCCAGAACACTGAAGCTTTCTTT. This sequence encodes CASSRRDSQNTEAFF. The variable domain in full, with the rest retrieved from reference TRBV18 and TRBJ1-1, is NAGVMQNPRHLVRRRGQEARLRCSPMKGHSHVYWYRQLPEEGLKFMVYLQKENIIDESGMPKERFSAEFPKEGPSILRIQQVVRGDSAAYFCASSRRDSQNTEAFFGQGTRLTVV.

The rearrangement links TRBV10-2 to TRBJ2-7; 13 bases fit TRBD2. The trim removed 4 bases at V and 7 bases at J, leaving 19 bases unmatched. The CDR3 runs to 19 residues. Per the germline V gene, CDR1 is WSHSY and CDR2 is SAAADI. The CDR3, as DNA: TGCGCCAGCAGTGTGGGACTAGCGGGATGGGAATCGATGGCTGAGGAGCAGTACTTC. Amino acid sequence: CASSVGLAGWESMAEEQYF.

This clone was seen more than once but under ten times. V and J are TRBV4-3 and TRBJ2-7; tentative D call: TRBD1 (5 bases). Germline V gene sequence: CDR1 LGHNA, CDR2 YSLEER. This CDR3 comprises 13 residues. V was shortened by 0 bases and J by 7 bases, with 10 bases between the two germline ends. CDR3 protein: CASSQEAGQEQYF. CDR3 nucleotides: TGCGCCAGCAGCCAAGAGGCAGGGCAAGAGCAGTACTTC.

The DNA of the CDR3 is TGTGCCAGCAGTTTACTACTACACAATGAGCAGTTCTTC. It encodes CASSLLLHNEQFF. The chain has TRBV27 and TRBJ2-1; D is ambiguous. The CDR3 runs 13 residues. Germline assignment: CDR1 MNHEY and CDR2 SMNVEV (reference sequence). Trimming shortened V by 2 bases and J by 5 bases, and 7 bases separated the two germline ends.

The CDR3 region has the DNA TGTGCCAGCAGCTTACAGGGAGAGCAGTTCTTC. Its protein is CASSLQGEQFF. The V gene is TRBV7-2, the J gene TRBJ2-1; possible D gene TRBD1, 5 bases. Germline V lookup: CDR1 SGHTA, CDR2 FQGNSA. Trimming took 2 bases from V and 10 from J, leaving 6 bases between them. The CDR3 extends over 11 amino acids.

The gene calls are TRBV19 and TRBJ1-2; 7 positions agree with TRBD1. The germline V gene encodes CDR1 LNHDA and CDR2 SQIVND (reference sequence). There are 15 residues in the CDR3. Trimming took 4 bases from V and 1 from J; bases not matched to a gene: 6. Written as DNA, the CDR3 is TGTGCCAGTAGTAACAACAGGGGAAGTAACTATGGCTACACCTTC. Translating gives CASSNNRGSNYGYTF.

The V and J genes are TRBV30 and TRBJ1-1; a possible D gene is TRBD1 (6 bases). This CDR3 has 15 amino acids. Trimming took 3 bases from V and 4 from J, leaving 18 bases between them. Germline CDR1 and CDR2: GTSNPN and SVGIG (reference sequence). The CDR3 spells CAWSERGAGSTEAFF. The CDR3 DNA is TGTGCCTGGAGCGAGCGGGGGGCCGGGAGCACTGAAGCTTTCTTT.

There are a few counts of this clone. The chain employs TRBV6-1 and TRBJ2-1, with 9 bases lining up with TRBD2. The trim removed 4 bases at V and 9 bases at J, leaving 16 bases unmatched. Germline CDR1 reads MNHNS; CDR2 reads SASEGT. This CDR3 region has 17 residues. This CDR3 is CASSGTFGGGARSEQFF. The CDR3 nucleotides read TGTGCCAGCAGTGGAACCTTTGGCGGGGGGGCGAGATCTGAGCAGTTCTTC.

The V and J genes are TRBV11-3 and TRBJ2-5; D is perhaps TRBD1 (6 bases). This CDR3 is built from 15 residues. Germline CDR1 and CDR2: SGHNT and YENEEA. Trimming took 2 bases from V and 5 from J, leaving 15 bases between them. The CDR3 DNA follows: TGTGCCAGCAGCTTAAATGGGCGTGGGGGCGAGACCCAGTACTTC. This sequence encodes CASSLNGRGGETQYF. Full variable domain (missing parts from reference TRBV11-3 and TRBJ2-5): EAGVVQSPRYKIIEKKQPVAFWCNPISGHNTLYWYLQNLGQGPELLIRYENEEAVDDSQLPKDRFSAERLKGVDSTLKIQPAELGDSAVYLCASSLNGRGGETQYFGPGTRLLVL.

This chain joins TRBV18 and TRBJ2-3, with a tentative D call TRBD2 (5 bases). The CDR3 runs to 15 residues. Trimming removed 6 bases from V and 1 base from J, with 14 bases in between. Germline CDR1 KGHSH, CDR2 LQKENI. For the CDR3, the DNA is TGTGCCAGCTCGCCCCGGGAAACGGGCACAGATACGCAGTATTTT. Translated: CASSPRETGTDTQYF.

In this sample, this clone turned up once. The V call is TRBV6-1, the J call TRBJ1-3; 8 nucleotides match TRBD1. V shed 6 bases, J shed 4 bases, and the junction held 14 bases outside the gene matches. The CDR3 is 17 residues long. The germline V gene has CDR1 MNHNS and CDR2 SASEGT. The CDR3 here is CASSETHRGARGNTIYF. The DNA for the CDR3 is TGTGCCAGCAGCGAAACCCACAGGGGGGCCAGGGGAAACACCATATATTTT.

This clone has only a few counts. Other DNA sequences in the same sample also yield this CDR3. The gene calls are TRBV11-3 and TRBJ2-1; TRBD2 might be the D (6 bases). Per germline, CDR1 SGHNT and CDR2 YENEEA. This CDR3 is built from 14 residues. Trimming left V 4 bases short and J 2 bases short, with 9 bases between. The CDR3 nucleotides read TGTGCCAGCAGCTCGGGACTTGCCTACAATGAGCAGTTCTTC. It codes for CASSSGLAYNEQFF.

The genes are TRBV28 and TRBJ1-2; perhaps TRBD1 as D (5 bases). CDR3 length equals 15 residues. V was clipped by 3 bases and J by 5 bases, with 16 bases between them. Germline V lookup: CDR1 MDHEN, CDR2 SYDVKM. The chain's CDR3 is CASSFSPGLGYGYTF. The CDR3 DNA is TGTGCCAGCAGTTTTTCGCCAGGGTTGGGGTATGGCTACACCTTC.

This clone has only one observation. J is TRBJ2-1 and V is TRBV5-6; 7 nucleotides align to TRBD1. Per the germline V gene, CDR1 is SGHDT and CDR2 is YYEEEE. The CDR3 sequence is 14 residues long. Losses at the gene ends were 4 bases for V and 4 bases for J; bases not matched to a gene: 5. As DNA, the CDR3 is TGTGCCAGCAGCGGGGACAGAGCATACAATGAGCAGTTCTTC. This gives the protein CASSGDRAYNEQFF.

This clone has only one observation. J is TRBJ2-5 and V is TRBV18; 8 bases are shared with TRBD2. From germline, CDR1 is KGHSH and CDR2 LQKENI. Trimming took 3 bases from V and 1 from J; bases not matched to a gene: 7. This CDR3 contains 16 residues. This CDR3 reads CASSPRRGGLQETQYF. CDR3 DNA sequence: TGTGCCAGCTCACCTCGTCGGGGGGGCCTCCAAGAGACCCAGTACTTC.

The V gene is TRBV25-1, the J gene TRBJ1-2; no definite D call. Germline V CDR1 and CDR2: MGHDK, SYGVNS. Trimming removed 2 bases at V and 7 bases at J, with 8 bases between. The length of the CDR3 is 12 residues. CDR3 sequence: CASSESVGGYTF. DNA of the CDR3: TGTGCCAGCAGTGAAAGCGTCGGTGGCTACACCTTC.

The chain recombines TRBV25-1 with TRBJ1-1; tentatively, D is TRBD1 (6 bases). The CDR3 is 13 residues long. Germline-derived CDR1 and CDR2 are MGHDK and SYGVNS. The V and J ends lost 8 bases and 4 bases respectively, with 14 bases between them. For the CDR3, the DNA is TGTGCCAGCCTGGAGGGGGGGGGCACTGAAGCTTTCTTT. This gives the protein CASLEGGGTEAFF.